Many counts were recorded for the clone carrying this TCR beta chain. Time point reported: newly diagnosed GD, antithyroid drugs for less than 3 months. Construction of the TCR library relied on RNA isolated from PBMCs. The data were taken from a study of regulatory T cells in long-lasting Graves disease. The CDR3 totals 15 residues. The V end lost 2 bases, the J end lost 1 base, and 11 bases lay between the germline ends. Libraries of TCR beta came from iRepertoire HTBI primers plus Arm-PCR of CDR3 regions. TCRdb ran MiXCR on the multiplex PCR reads and lists one entry per CDR3 protein. Of more than 450,000 distinct CDR3 sequences detected, roughly 16% appear once; the ten largest clones hold 12%. These data are also associated with another study on T cells in Graves' hyperthyroidism and ophthalmopathy.

Sequences were derived from peripheral blood mononuclear cells (PBMCs), sampled at new diagnosis, from a patient treated with antithyroid drugs. This chain links TRBV12-3 or TRBV12-4 with TRBJ1-1; D gene uncertain. The receptor was isolated from a man aged 40-49 years with Graves disease. The CDR3 nucleotides are TGTGCCAGCAGTTTACGGCAGTTTACGAACACTGAAGCTTTCTTT. Translated, it gives CASSLRQFTNTEAFF.